A single sample gave rise to the 14 T cell receptor beta chains below, sequenced in a study of cytomegalovirus exposure and HLA in healthy donors. Generated by immunoSEQ multiplex PCR, the TCRdb table keeps only in-frame clones and is missing some. The sample shows fewer than 200,000 clones, 86% of them seen only once. The specimen was PBMCs. Receptors were obtained from a man aged 30 to 39 in good health and CMV-seropositive.

V is TRBV18 and J is TRBJ1-2, with 9 bases lining up with TRBD1. The V gene's germline CDR1 is KGHSH and CDR2 LQKENI. Germline trimming cut 3 bases from V and 2 bases from J; bases unmatched to any gene: 10. There are 17 residues in the CDR3. The DNA of the CDR3 is TGTGCCAGCTCACCGGGACAGGGAGACGATTTCAACTATGGCTACACCTTC. Translated: CASSPGQGDDFNYGYTF.

The genes are TRBV30 and TRBJ2-2, with a weak D call TRBD1 (5 bases). Germline V gene sequence: CDR1 GTSNPN, CDR2 SVGIG (reference sequence). V lost 3 bases, J lost 5 bases, and 10 bases lay in between. This CDR3 is 13 amino acids long. CDR3 region: CAWRPGSTGELFF. The CDR3 nucleotides read TGTGCCTGGAGGCCAGGGTCGACCGGGGAGCTGTTTTTT. Combining the CDR3 with reference TRBV30 and TRBJ2-2 gives the whole variable domain SQTIHQWPATLVQPVGSPLSLECTVEGTSNPNLYWYRQAAGRGLQLLFYSVGIGQISSEVPQNLSASRPQDRQFILSSKKLLLSDSGFYLCAWRPGSTGELFFGEGSRLTVL.

This clone has more than one count but fewer than ten. The chain has TRBV28 and TRBJ1-2; weak D call: TRBD1 (5 bases). Trimming left V 10 bases short and J 2 bases short, with 14 bases between. The germline V gene has CDR1 MDHEN and CDR2 SYDVKM. The CDR3 totals 13 residues. The CDR3 nucleotides read TGTGCCACCATTCCAGGGAGCAACTATGGCTACACCTTC. Protein product: CATIPGSNYGYTF.

A remark on this clone: The identical CDR3 is also encoded by other nucleotide sequences in the sample. The V call is TRBV19, the J call TRBJ2-7; a weak D match, TRBD1 (6 bases). This CDR3 has 12 residues. Germline assignment: CDR1 LNHDA and CDR2 SQIVND (reference sequence). The V and J ends lost 0 bases and 6 bases respectively, with 6 bases between them. The CDR3 protein is CASSIEGGEQYF. The CDR3 nucleotides are TGTGCCAGTAGTATAGAAGGGGGCGAGCAGTACTTC. The whole variable domain, remainder taken from reference TRBV19 and TRBJ2-7, is DGGITQSPKYLFRKEGQNVTLSCEQNLNHDAMYWYRQDPGQGLRLIYYSQIVNDFQKGDIAEGYSVSREKKESFPLTVTSAQKNPTAFYLCASSIEGGEQYFGPGTRLTVT.

The chain carries TRBV28 and TRBJ2-5; possibly TRBD1 or TRBD2 for D (5 bases each). V lost 6 bases and J lost 2, with 13 bases in between. Germline-derived CDR1 and CDR2 are MDHEN and SYDVKM. The CDR3 loop spans 14 amino acids. The CDR3 spells CASSRGGRQETQYF. The DNA of the CDR3 is TGTGCCAGCAGCCGGGGCGGGCGTCAAGAGACCCAGTACTTC.

V gene TRBV28 combines with J gene TRBJ2-7; no firm D call. CDR1 MDHEN and CDR2 SYDVKM come from the germline V gene. This CDR3 contains 10 residues. The V gene lost 10 bases and the J gene lost 0 bases, with 4 bases spanning the gap. The chain's CDR3 is CATFSYEQYF. Written as DNA, the CDR3 is TGTGCCACCTTCTCCTACGAGCAGTACTTC.

This clone was observed once. The chain links TRBV11-2 to TRBJ2-7; 9 bases align to TRBD1. This CDR3 has 15 residues. Looked up from germline, CDR1 is SGHAT and CDR2 is FQNNGV. J lost 5 bases, V lost 3 bases, and 8 bases had no gene match. The CDR3 spells CASSFRDRVNDEQYF. The CDR3 DNA follows: TGTGCCAGCAGCTTCAGGGACAGGGTGAATGACGAGCAGTACTTC.

The chain combines TRBV7-3 with TRBJ2-5, with D unclear. V lost 5 bases and J lost 1, with 8 bases in between. Germline values: CDR1 SGHTA, CDR2 FQGTGA. The length of the CDR3 is 13 residues. The DNA of the CDR3 is TGTGCCAGCAGCCTGGGCCCCCAAGAGACCCAGTACTTC. Protein sequence: CASSLGPQETQYF.

V is TRBV7-2 and J is TRBJ2-7; D gene unclear. V was clipped by 1 base and J by 4 bases, with 11 bases between them. From germline, CDR1 is SGHTA and CDR2 FQGNSA. The CDR3 sequence is 14 residues long. The CDR3 sequence is CASSLDASRYEQYF. CDR3 coding DNA: TGTGCCAGCAGCTTAGATGCCAGCCGTTACGAGCAGTACTTC.

The CDR3 loop is CASTRRLTDTQYF. DNA of the CDR3: TGTGCCAGCACGAGAAGGCTCACAGATACGCAGTATTTT. The chain links TRBV2 to TRBJ2-3; no firm D call. The CDR3 length is 13 residues. With 7 bases removed from V and 2 bases from J, the gap between germline ends came to 10 bases. CDR1 and CDR2 from the germline V gene are SNHLY and FYNNEI.

The rearrangement uses TRBV7-3 and TRBJ2-1, with 7 bases matching TRBD2. This CDR3 comprises 13 residues. Germline V gene sequence: CDR1 SGHTA, CDR2 FQGTGA. The V segment lost 3 bases and the J segment 9 bases; nucleotides outside the gene matches: 5. CDR3 amino acids: CASSFLPSGEQFF. DNA of the CDR3: TGTGCCAGCAGCTTCCTTCCTAGCGGTGAGCAGTTCTTC.

The DNA for the CDR3 is TGTGCCACCGGCCGGGGATCCCATGAAAAACTGTTTTTT. Translated: CATGRGSHEKLFF. This chain uses TRBV10-3 with TRBJ1-4; D is ambiguous. Germline CDR1 is ENHRY and CDR2 is SYGVKD. The length of the CDR3 is 13 residues. V gave up 10 bases and J gave up 6 bases, with 15 bases separating them.

The count of this clone is one. The V and J genes are TRBV9 and TRBJ1-4; D ambiguous. Germline CDR1 is SGDLS and CDR2 is YYNGEE. There are 14 residues in the CDR3. Trimming shortened V by 3 bases and J by 7 bases, and 13 bases separated the two germline ends. This chain's CDR3 is CASSDESVGEKLFF. For the CDR3, the DNA is TGTGCCAGCAGCGATGAGTCAGTGGGTGAAAAACTGTTTTTT.

This clone occurred once. The genes are TRBV19 and TRBJ1-2; 7 bases are a match to TRBD1. Germline CDR1 reads LNHDA; CDR2 reads SQIVND (reference sequence). The junction had 4 bases not matched to a gene; V was cut back by 9 bases and J by 3 bases. CDR3 length: 12 residues. The chain's CDR3 is CASIGTDYGYTF. CDR3 nucleotides: TGTGCCAGCATCGGGACAGACTATGGCTACACCTTC.